This T cell receptor beta chain was found in a study of CD4 T cells in relation to SARS-CoV-2 and coronaviruses. The V end was cut by 2 bases, the J end by 2 bases, with 1 base between. The CDR3 runs to 12 residues. Germline V lookup: CDR1 SGHRS, CDR2 YFSETQ. CD4+ T cells from unexposed donors were obtained before the COVID-19 pandemic (2011-2018). Isolation of CD4+ T cells took place after less than 11 days in culture. Testing used SARS-CoV-2 S/N and four cold-coronavirus spikes on unexposed-donor CD4+ T cells, cells permitting. To note about this clone: The target antigen is unknown.

Sequencing was performed with immunoSEQ multiplex PCR; in TCRdb, only in-frame clones are kept and a portion is missing. The sample lists over 15,000 clones, over 60% occurring once. Sequencing was performed on CD4+ T cells from PBMCs, cultured in vitro. The V and J genes are TRBV5-1 and TRBJ2-2; no definite D call. This receptor was taken from a human donor in good health. This CDR3 is CASSLNTGELFF. CDR3 DNA: TGCGCCAGCAGCTTAAACACCGGGGAGCTGTTTTTT. Full variable domain (remainder filled in from reference TRBV5-1 and TRBJ2-2): KAGVTQTPRYLIKTRGQQVTLSCSPISGHRSVSWYQQTPGQGLQFLFEYFSETQRNKGNFPGRFSGRQFSNSRSEMNVSTLELGDSALYLCASSLNTGELFFGEGSRLTVL.